A single sample is the source of the 27 T cell receptor beta chains below, sequenced in a study of identical twins. Via MiXCR, TCRdb re-called the 5' RACE reads, giving one row per CDR3 protein. The table records about 1.7 million distinct CDR3 sequences, around 33% of them present only once. The sample comprised cord blood. These receptors came from a newborn girl in good health.

This clonotype was recorded only once. The rearrangement links TRBV11-2 to TRBJ2-1; 7 bases align to TRBD2. Trimming cost V 0 bases and J 3 bases; bases outside gene matches: 2. The CDR3 has 15 residues. The germline gives CDR1 SGHAT, CDR2 FQNNGV. CDR3 bases: TGTGCCAGCAGCTTAGATACTAGCGACTACAATGAGCAGTTCTTC. Translating gives CASSLDTSDYNEQFF.

The gene calls are TRBV20-1 and TRBJ1-1, with 8 bases that match TRBD1. This CDR3 region has 14 residues. Unmatched junction bases numbered 14, after V lost 7 bases and J lost 7 bases. Germline-derived CDR1 and CDR2 are DFQATT and SNEGSKA (reference sequence). Here the CDR3 DNA reads TGCAGTGTCTCCTCGTCCAGGGGGCCCCGTGAAGCTTTCTTT. Its translation is CSVSSSRGPREAFF.

The table lists this clonotype with a few counts. The J gene is TRBJ1-1, the V gene TRBV20-1; 10 bases match TRBD1. Germline V gene lookup returns CDR1 DFQATT and CDR2 SNEGSKA (reference sequence). The ends lost 1 base at V and 6 bases at J; junction bases unmatched: 11. The CDR3 length is 16 residues. The DNA for the CDR3 is TGCAGTGCTAGAGCATTCCCCGGGACAGGGGAACCTGAAGCTTTCTTT. Translated, it gives CSARAFPGTGEPEAFF.

This clonotype was observed a few times. This chain uses TRBV15 with TRBJ2-7; D uncertain. Germline-derived CDR1 and CDR2 are LNHNV and YYDKDF (reference sequence). The V gene lost 0 bases and the J gene lost 2 bases, with 8 bases spanning the gap. The CDR3 covers 14 residues. For the CDR3, the DNA is TGTGCCACCAGCAGAGATTCTAGAGCCTACGAGCAGTACTTC. This codes for CATSRDSRAYEQYF.

This clonotype showed up just once. The CDR3 region is CASSAKTGGTNYGYTF. Here the CDR3 DNA reads TGTGCCAGCAGCGCAAAGACAGGGGGCACCAACTATGGCTACACCTTC. The V and J genes are TRBV7-9 and TRBJ1-2; the match to TRBD1 covers 10 bases. The CDR3 totals 16 residues. CDR1 SEHNR and CDR2 FQNEAQ come from the germline V gene (reference sequence). V shed 5 bases and J 2 bases; nucleotides not matched to a gene: 8.

CDR3 residues: CASSQYTGNTEAFF. CDR3 nucleotides: TGCGCCAGCAGCCAATACACAGGGAATACTGAAGCTTTCTTT. The chain has TRBV4-1 and TRBJ1-1; D is perhaps TRBD1 (6 bases). The germline V gene has CDR1 MGHRA and CDR2 YSYEKL. This CDR3 has 14 residues. V was shortened by 2 bases and J by 5 bases, with 12 bases between the two germline ends.

The J gene is TRBJ2-1, the V gene TRBV12-3 or TRBV12-4; 10 bases line up with TRBD2. Trimming cost V 8 bases and J 8 bases; bases outside gene matches: 15. The CDR3 spans 16 residues. The CDR3 spells CASGFRAGGLVDEQFF. The CDR3 bases are TGTGCCAGCGGATTTAGAGCGGGAGGGCTTGTGGATGAGCAGTTCTTC.

This chain joins TRBV20-1 and TRBJ1-2, with D perhaps matching TRBD1 (6 bases). The CDR3 is 13 amino acids. Trimming left V 3 bases short and J 7 bases short, with 15 bases between. Germline values: CDR1 DFQATT, CDR2 SNEGSKA (reference sequence). The CDR3 coding sequence is TGCAGTGCTAGGAGTCCAGGGGATGGTGGCTACACCTTC. This sequence encodes CSARSPGDGGYTF.

V is TRBV5-1 and J is TRBJ2-1; 12 nucleotides align to TRBD2. The CDR3 covers 15 residues. V trimming: 4 bases; J trimming: 5 bases; junction bases outside the gene matches: 4. Germline V CDR1 and CDR2: SGHRS, YFSETQ. CDR3 sequence (DNA): TGCGCCAGCAGCCACCGACTAGCGGGGGACAATGAGCAGTTCTTC. It translates to CASSHRLAGDNEQFF.

The V and J genes are TRBV28 and TRBJ2-2; the D gene could be TRBD1 or TRBD2 (5 bases each). The germline V gene has CDR1 MDHEN and CDR2 SYDVKM. The CDR3 runs to 14 residues. The V gene lost 4 bases and the J gene lost 11 bases, with 17 bases spanning the gap. Here the CDR3 DNA reads TGTGCCAGCAGTTGGGACGGTCCCTCGGTAGAGCTGTTTTTT. Its translation is CASSWDGPSVELFF.

There are a few counts of this clonotype. V and J are TRBV7-8 and TRBJ1-4; D remains unclear. Looked up from germline, CDR1 is SGHVS and CDR2 is FQNEAQ. V lost 5 bases, J lost 4 bases, and 11 bases lay in between. CDR3 size: 14 residues. The CDR3 protein is CASSVRTFNEKLFF. As DNA, the CDR3 is TGTGCCAGCAGCGTCAGGACCTTTAATGAAAAACTGTTTTTT.

The chain has TRBV2 and TRBJ2-7; weak D call: TRBD2 (5 bases). Germline values: CDR1 SNHLY, CDR2 FYNNEI. With 4 bases removed from V and 7 bases from J, the gap between germline ends came to 14 bases. This CDR3 is 13 amino acids long. The CDR3 DNA sequence: TGTGCCAGCAGTGGGGATATCACTAGAGAGCAGTACTTC. It translates to CASSGDITREQYF.

This clonotype has only a few counts. The chain is built from TRBV6-4 and TRBJ2-5; D not certain. The CDR3 loop spans 13 amino acids. V lost 3 bases, J lost 2 bases, and 7 bases lay in between. The germline V gene encodes CDR1 MRHNA and CDR2 SNTAGT. The CDR3 here is CASSENSQETQYF. CDR3 nucleotides: TGTGCCAGCAGTGAAAACAGTCAAGAGACCCAGTACTTC.

This rearrangement joins TRBV15 to TRBJ2-1; perhaps D is TRBD1 or TRBD2 (6 bases each). The V end was cut by 0 bases, the J end by 13 bases, with 10 bases between. The CDR3 is made up of 12 amino acids. Germline V gene data show CDR1 as LNHNV and CDR2 as YYDKDF (reference sequence). The CDR3 DNA is TGTGCCACCAGCAGAGAAAACGGGGGCCAGTTCTTC. Protein product: CATSRENGGQFF. Together with reference TRBV15 and TRBJ2-1, the CDR3 gives the full variable domain: DAMVIQNPRYQVTQFGKPVTLSCSQTLNHNVMYWYQQKSSQAPKLLFHYYDKDFNNEADTPDNFQSRRPNTSFCFLDIRSPGLGDTAMYLCATSRENGGQFFGPGTRLTVL.

This clonotype was detected ten times or more. This chain uses TRBV5-1 with TRBJ2-1; D remains unclear. The CDR3 spans 13 residues. The V end lost 2 bases, the J end lost 7 bases, and 10 bases lay between the germline ends. Germline loops: CDR1 SGHRS, CDR2 YFSETQ. CDR3 DNA: TGCGCCAGCAGCTTAGACGTCAATAATGAGCAGTTCTTC. Its translation: CASSLDVNNEQFF. The variable domain in full, completed from reference TRBV5-1 and TRBJ2-1, reads KAGVTQTPRYLIKTRGQQVTLSCSPISGHRSVSWYQQTPGQGLQFLFEYFSETQRNKGNFPGRFSGRQFSNSRSEMNVSTLELGDSALYLCASSLDVNNEQFFGPGTRLTVL.

The chain couples TRBV4-2 to TRBJ2-7; TRBD2 matches at 10 bases. This CDR3 is 15 amino acids long. The V gene end was trimmed by 6 bases and the J gene end by 2 bases; junction bases not matched to a gene: 7. The germline CDR1 and CDR2 sequences are LGHNA and YNFKEQ. The CDR3 region is CASSGTSEPPYEQYF. The CDR3 nucleotides read TGTGCCAGCAGTGGGACTAGCGAGCCCCCCTACGAGCAGTACTTC.

In this sample, this clonotype turned up once. V gene TRBV3-1 combines with J gene TRBJ2-1, with unresolved D. CDR3 length equals 15 residues. CDR1 is LGHDT, CDR2 YNNKEL, per germline (reference sequence). Trimming left V 6 bases short and J 3 bases short, with 15 bases between. The CDR3 nucleotides read TGTGCCAGCAGAGCTAACAGACCCTTCTACAATGAGCAGTTCTTC. Encoded protein: CASRANRPFYNEQFF.

The chain uses TRBV5-1 and TRBJ2-2; D gene ambiguous. The V and J ends lost 0 bases and 2 bases respectively, with 11 bases between them. The CDR3 sequence is 16 residues long. The germline V gene encodes CDR1 SGHRS and CDR2 YFSETQ. In nucleotides, the CDR3 is TGCGCCAGCAGCTTGGCCTGGCAGACAAACACCGGGGAGCTGTTTTTT. Its protein is CASSLAWQTNTGELFF.

The J gene is TRBJ1-2, the V gene TRBV11-1; 7 bases agree with TRBD1. Germline trimming cut 3 bases from V and 1 base from J; bases unmatched to any gene: 5. Per the germline V gene, CDR1 is SGHAT and CDR2 is FQDESV (reference sequence). This CDR3 contains 15 residues. The CDR3 DNA reads as TGTGCCAGCAGCTTGGGGACAGCCGGTAACTATGGCTACACCTTC. Encoded protein: CASSLGTAGNYGYTF.

This clonotype was detected a few times. V gene TRBV12-3 or TRBV12-4 combines with J gene TRBJ2-5; TRBD1 aligns across 8 bases. V was pared by 7 bases and J by 11 bases, with 18 bases of the junction left unmatched. The CDR3 is 15 amino acids. CDR3 sequence (DNA): TGTGCCAGCACCACTAGAACAGGGGGAAGCAATGAGCAGTACTTC. It encodes CASTTRTGGSNEQYF.

The V gene is TRBV6-1, the J gene TRBJ2-1; no clear D gene. The CDR3 runs 13 residues. CDR1 and CDR2 from the germline V gene are MNHNS and SASEGT. Trimming cost V 2 bases and J 10 bases, with 12 bases left between them. The CDR3 DNA follows: TGTGCCAGCAGTGAATCCTCGCCTTACGAGCAGTTCTTC. It specifies CASSESSPYEQFF.

In its sample, this clonotype was seen a few times. CDR3 protein: CASSPPPRTDTQYF. CDR3 coding DNA: TGTGCCAGCAGCCCACCACCTCGGACAGATACGCAGTATTTT. The genes are TRBV7-2 and TRBJ2-3; D ambiguous. Germline lookup yields CDR1 SGHTA and CDR2 FQGNSA. The ends were cut back, 5 bases at V and 3 bases at J, with 12 bases in the middle. This CDR3 has 14 amino acids.

The J gene is TRBJ2-7, the V gene TRBV5-1, with no clear D. V lost 4 bases and J lost 3, with 11 bases in between. The CDR3 is 13 amino acids. The germline V gene encodes CDR1 SGHRS and CDR2 YFSETQ. The CDR3 bases are TGCGCCAGCAGCGAGATAGTGGGCTACGAGCAGTACTTC. Encoded protein: CASSEIVGYEQYF.

The chain is built from TRBV5-1 and TRBJ1-1; perhaps TRBD1 as D (5 bases). Trimming cost V 0 bases and J 4 bases, with 13 bases left between them. The length of the CDR3 is 15 residues. The germline V gene has CDR1 SGHRS and CDR2 YFSETQ. CDR3 amino acids: CASSLAGPQGTEAFF. The DNA for the CDR3 is TGCGCCAGCAGCTTGGCGGGGCCCCAGGGCACTGAAGCTTTCTTT.

V is TRBV29-1 and J is TRBJ2-1; tentatively, D is TRBD1 (5 bases). Trimming shortened V by 7 bases and J by 12 bases, and 19 bases separated the two germline ends. Germline CDR1 is SQVTM and CDR2 is ANQGSEA. This CDR3 is built from 12 residues. CDR3 in amino acids: CSAEGQGTVQFF. As DNA, the CDR3 is TGCAGCGCCGAAGGTCAGGGAACCGTGCAGTTCTTC.

J is TRBJ1-5 and V is TRBV10-3; D may be TRBD1 (6 bases). V lost 6 bases and J 0 bases, leaving 9 bases between the germline ends. CDR1 ENHRY and CDR2 SYGVKD come from the germline V gene. The CDR3 totals 14 residues. The CDR3 sequence is CAISPDSSNQPQHF. Written as DNA, the CDR3 is TGTGCCATCAGCCCGGACAGTAGCAATCAGCCCCAGCATTTT.

The rearrangement uses TRBV28 and TRBJ2-1; D is possibly TRBD1 or TRBD2 (5 bases each). Trimming pared 2 bases from V and 11 bases from J, leaving 10 bases between. The CDR3 loop spans 12 amino acids. Germline CDR1 reads MDHEN; CDR2 reads SYDVKM. As DNA, the CDR3 is TGTGCCAGCAGTTTAGGGGACCAGAAGCAGTTCTTC. Translated: CASSLGDQKQFF.